This T cell receptor beta chain was retrieved from a study of shared clonotypes between healthy human individuals. The overall study: Donors, aged 18 to 49, were two women and a few men. Three CD4 naive, three CD4 memory, two CD8 naive and one CD8 memory plate were used per donor.

The study, taken as a whole, reports: Between several donors, naive CD4 clonotypes were shared at a level of about 5%.

Germline assignment: CDR1 SEHNR and CDR2 FQNEAQ (reference sequence). This CDR3 region has 19 residues. Trimming left V 1 base short and J 0 bases short, with 19 bases between. As originally analysed: From ImmunoSEQ came sequences covering only the junction and carrying no quality scores, so filtering differed. Measured with immunoSEQ multiplex PCR; TCRdb has only the in-frame clones, and not every one. That table furnishes V, J and clone size, whereas the DNA furnished D and trimming. This table holds some 2,100,000 clones, 85% to 95% found once. On this clone: The antigen remains undetermined.

As defined, naive CD8 cells were CD45RO-negative and positively selected for CCR7, with terminally differentiated effector memory CD45RA+ cells excluded. The rearrangement joins TRBV7-9 to TRBJ1-3; D might be TRBD1 (6 bases). The sequencing sample was made of naive CD8+ T cells from PBMCs. This clonotype was sampled from a man between 18 and 35 years old in good health. Some clones in this sample may be carry-over from other donors' samples. The DNA of the CDR3 is TGTGCCAGCAGCTTAGTTTACATGACAGGCACGTTCTCTGGAAACACCATATATTTT. Its protein is CASSLVYMTGTFSGNTIYF.